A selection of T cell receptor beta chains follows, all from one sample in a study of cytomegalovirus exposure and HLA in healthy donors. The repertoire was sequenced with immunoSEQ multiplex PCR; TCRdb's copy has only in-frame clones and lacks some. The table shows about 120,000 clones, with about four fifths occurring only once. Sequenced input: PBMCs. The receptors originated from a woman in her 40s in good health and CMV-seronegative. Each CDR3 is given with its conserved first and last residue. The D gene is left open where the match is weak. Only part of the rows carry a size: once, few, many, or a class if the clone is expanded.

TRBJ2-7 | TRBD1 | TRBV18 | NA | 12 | TGTGCCAGCTCACCAACAGGGGGGGAGCAGTACTTC | CASSPTGGEQYF
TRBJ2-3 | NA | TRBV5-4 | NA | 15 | TGTGCCAGCAGCTTGGACAGAACCCCCACAGATACGCAGTATTTT | CASSLDRTPTDTQYF
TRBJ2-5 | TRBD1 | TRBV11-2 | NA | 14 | TGTGCCAGCAGCTGGGGGACAGTTCAAGAGACCCAGTACTTC | CASSWGTVQETQYF
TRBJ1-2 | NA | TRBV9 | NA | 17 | TGTGCCAGCAGCGTAGATCCGTTGAGGGGGGGGCTCTATGGCTACACCTTC | CASSVDPLRGGLYGYTF
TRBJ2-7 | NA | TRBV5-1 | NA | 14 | TGCGCCAGCAGCCCCGGGGAGACTACCTACGAGCAGTACTTC | CASSPGETTYEQYF
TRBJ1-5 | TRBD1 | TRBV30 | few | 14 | TGTGCCTGGAGTGTGGACAGGGTCAATCAGCCCCAGCATTTT | CAWSVDRVNQPQHF
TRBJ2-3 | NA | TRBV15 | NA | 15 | TGTGCCACCAGCAGGCACGGGAGTTTCACAGATACGCAGTATTTT | CATSRHGSFTDTQYF
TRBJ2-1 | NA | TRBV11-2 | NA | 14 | TGTGCCAGCAGCTTAAACTATGGGGCGGTTGAGCAGTTCTTC | CASSLNYGAVEQFF
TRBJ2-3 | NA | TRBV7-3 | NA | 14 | TGTGCCAGCAGCTTATCTAGGGGTACAGATACGCAGTATTTT | CASSLSRGTDTQYF
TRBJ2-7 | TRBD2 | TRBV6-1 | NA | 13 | TGTGCCAGCAGCCTAGCGGTATCCTACGAGCAGTACTTC | CASSLAVSYEQYF
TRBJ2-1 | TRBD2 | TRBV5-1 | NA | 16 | TGCGCCAGCAGCTTGGATGGGACTAATCTATACAATGAGCAGTTCTTC | CASSLDGTNLYNEQFF
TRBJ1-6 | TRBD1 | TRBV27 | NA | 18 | TGTGCCAGCAGTTTGGTGACGGACAGGAGCTCCTATAATTCACCCCTCCACTTT | CASSLVTDRSSYNSPLHF
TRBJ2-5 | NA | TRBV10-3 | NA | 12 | TGTGCCATCGGGGCCGTACAAGAGACCCAGTACTTC | CAIGAVQETQYF
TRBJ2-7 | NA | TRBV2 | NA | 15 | TGTGCCAGCAGTGAACGGCAGGGTTCAGGGTACGAGCAGTACTTC | CASSERQGSGYEQYF
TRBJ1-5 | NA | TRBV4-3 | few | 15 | TGCGCCAGCAGCCAAGATGGAGGAGTCAATCAGCCCCAGCATTTT | CASSQDGGVNQPQHF
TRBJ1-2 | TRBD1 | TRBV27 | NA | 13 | TGTGCCAGCAGTTTAACCAGGGGGGTTGGCTACACCTTC | CASSLTRGVGYTF
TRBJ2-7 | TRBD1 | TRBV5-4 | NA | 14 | TGTGCCAGCAGCTTGGTGGACAGGGTAAACGAGCAGTACTTC | CASSLVDRVNEQYF
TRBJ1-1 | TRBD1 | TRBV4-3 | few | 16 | TGCGCCAGCAGCCAAGATCGGGACAGGGGTGTCACTGAAGCTTTCTTT | CASSQDRDRGVTEAFF
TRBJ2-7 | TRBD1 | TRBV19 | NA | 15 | TGTGCCAGTAGTAGCAACAGGGGGCGCGGGTACGAGCAGTACTTC | CASSSNRGRGYEQYF
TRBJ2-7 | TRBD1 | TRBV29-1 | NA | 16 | TGCAGCGTTCTTCCCACAGGACAGGGGTCCTACTACGAGCAGTACTTC | CSVLPTGQGSYYEQYF
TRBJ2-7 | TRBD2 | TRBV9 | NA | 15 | TGTGCCAGCAGCGCCTATAGCGGGGCCTCCTACGAGCAGTACTTC | CASSAYSGASYEQYF
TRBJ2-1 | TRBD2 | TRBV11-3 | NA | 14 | TGTGGGGGTGTGAGCGGGAGCTCCTACAATGAGCAGTTCTTC | CGGVSGSSYNEQFF
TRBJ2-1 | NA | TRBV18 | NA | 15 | TGTGCCAGCTCACCAGCTCAGGCAGCCTACAATGAGCAGTTCTTC | CASSPAQAAYNEQFF
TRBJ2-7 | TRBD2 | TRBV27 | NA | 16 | TGTGCCAGCAGTTCCCAACTAGCGGGGAGCTCCTACGAGCAGTACTTC | CASSSQLAGSSYEQYF
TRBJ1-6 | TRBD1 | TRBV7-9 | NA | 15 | TGTTCCAGCAGCTCCTCGGGACAGGGTATCCAACCCCTCCACTTT | CSSSSSGQGIQPLHF
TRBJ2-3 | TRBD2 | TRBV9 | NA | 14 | TGTGCCAGCAGCGTCGGACTAGCGACAGATACGCAGTATTTT | CASSVGLATDTQYF
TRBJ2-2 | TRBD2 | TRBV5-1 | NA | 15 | TGCGCCAGCACTCTAGCGGGGGGCGACACCGGGGAGCTGTTTTTT | CASTLAGGDTGELFF
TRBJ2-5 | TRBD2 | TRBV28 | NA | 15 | TGTGCCAGCAGCAAGACTAGCGGGAGTGCCGAGACCCAGTACTTC | CASSKTSGSAETQYF
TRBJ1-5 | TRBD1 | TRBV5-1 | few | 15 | TGCGCCAGCAGCCCGGGACAGGGCGGCAATCAGCCCCAGCATTTT | CASSPGQGGNQPQHF
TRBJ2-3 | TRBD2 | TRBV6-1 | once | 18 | TGTGCCAGCAGTGATCCCGGGGGAGCGGGGGTCTCGGCAGATACGCAGTATTTT | CASSDPGGAGVSADTQYF
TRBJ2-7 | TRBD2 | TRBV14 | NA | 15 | TGTGCCAGCAGCCCCCTAGAGGCGGGAGTCCACGAGCAGTACTTC | CASSPLEAGVHEQYF
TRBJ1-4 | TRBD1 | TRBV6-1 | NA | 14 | TGTGCCAGCAGCGACAGGGGGCGAGGGGAAAAACTGTTTTTT | CASSDRGRGEKLFF
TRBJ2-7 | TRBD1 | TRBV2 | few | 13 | TGTGCCAGCAGTGAGGTGGACAGGAGATCTGAAAGCTTC | CASSEVDRRSESF
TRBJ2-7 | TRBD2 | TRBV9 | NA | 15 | TGTGCCAGCAGCCCGGAGCTGATTGGGACTAGTGAGCAGTACTTC | CASSPELIGTSEQYF
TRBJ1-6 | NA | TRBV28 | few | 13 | TGTGCCAGCAGGTCCACGGGGAATTCACCCCTCCACTTT | CASRSTGNSPLHF
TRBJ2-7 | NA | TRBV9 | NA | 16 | TGTGCCAGCAGCGTAGGGTCCGCCGTGGAGGGCAACGAGCAGTACTTC | CASSVGSAVEGNEQYF
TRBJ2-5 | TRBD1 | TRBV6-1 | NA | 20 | TGTGCCAGCAGTGAAGCGCGGTGGTCGGGTCAGGGGGCAAAAAAAGAGACCCAGTACTTC | CASSEARWSGQGAKKETQYF
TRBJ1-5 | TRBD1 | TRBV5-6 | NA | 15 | TGTGCCAGCAGCTTATGGGACAGGATAAATCAGCCCCAGCATTTT | CASSLWDRINQPQHF
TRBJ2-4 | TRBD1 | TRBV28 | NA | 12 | TGTGCCAGCACTTCACCCCCCGGGACAGAGTACTTC | CASTSPPGTEYF
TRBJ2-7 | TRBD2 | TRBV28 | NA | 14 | TGTGCCAGCAGGTCTAGCGGGAGTCTCTACGAGCAGTACTTC | CASRSSGSLYEQYF
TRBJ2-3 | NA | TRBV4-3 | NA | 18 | TGCGCCAGCAGCCGCTATGCGACCGGGAGCCCGAGCACAGATACGCAGTATTTT | CASSRYATGSPSTDTQYF
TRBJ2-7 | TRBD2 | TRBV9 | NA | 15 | TGTGCCAGCAGCGTAGGGCTAGCGGACTCCTACGAGCAGTACTTC | CASSVGLADSYEQYF